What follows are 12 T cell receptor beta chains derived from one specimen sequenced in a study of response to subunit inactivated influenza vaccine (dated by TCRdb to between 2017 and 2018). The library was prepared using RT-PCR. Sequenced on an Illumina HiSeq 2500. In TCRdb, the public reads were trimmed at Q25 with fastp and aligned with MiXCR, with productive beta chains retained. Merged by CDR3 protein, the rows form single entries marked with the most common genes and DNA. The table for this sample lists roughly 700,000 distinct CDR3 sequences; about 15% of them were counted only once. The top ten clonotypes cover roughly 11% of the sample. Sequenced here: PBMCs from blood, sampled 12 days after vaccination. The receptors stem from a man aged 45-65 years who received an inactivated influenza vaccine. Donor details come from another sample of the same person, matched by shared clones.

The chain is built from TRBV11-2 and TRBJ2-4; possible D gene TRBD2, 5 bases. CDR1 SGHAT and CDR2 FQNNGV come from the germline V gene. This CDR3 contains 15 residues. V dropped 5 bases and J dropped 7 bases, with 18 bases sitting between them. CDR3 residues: CASSEGYSVANIQYF. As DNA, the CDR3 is TGTGCCAGCAGCGAAGGCTATAGCGTGGCTAACATTCAGTACTTC.

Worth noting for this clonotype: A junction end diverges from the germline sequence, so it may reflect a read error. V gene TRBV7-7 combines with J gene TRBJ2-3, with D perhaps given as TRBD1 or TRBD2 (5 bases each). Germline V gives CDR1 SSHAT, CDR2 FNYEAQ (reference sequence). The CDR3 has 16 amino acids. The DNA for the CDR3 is TGTGCTAGCAGCCCGATATCCGGGACGCCCGGAGGAACGCAGTATTTT. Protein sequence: CASSPISGTPGGTQYF.

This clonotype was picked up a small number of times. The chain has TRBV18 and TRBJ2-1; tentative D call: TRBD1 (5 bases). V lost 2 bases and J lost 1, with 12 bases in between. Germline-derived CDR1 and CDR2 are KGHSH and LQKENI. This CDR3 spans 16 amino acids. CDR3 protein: CASSPGARLSYNEQFF. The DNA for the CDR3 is TGTGCCAGCTCACCAGGGGCGCGTTTGTCCTACAATGAGCAGTTCTTC.

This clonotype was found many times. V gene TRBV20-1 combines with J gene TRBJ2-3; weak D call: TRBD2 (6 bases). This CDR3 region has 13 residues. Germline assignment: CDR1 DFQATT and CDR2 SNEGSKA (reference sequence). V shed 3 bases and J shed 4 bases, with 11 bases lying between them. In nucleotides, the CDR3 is TGCAGTGCTAGTTCGGGGGTCCCAGATACGCAGTATTTT. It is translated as CSASSGVPDTQYF.

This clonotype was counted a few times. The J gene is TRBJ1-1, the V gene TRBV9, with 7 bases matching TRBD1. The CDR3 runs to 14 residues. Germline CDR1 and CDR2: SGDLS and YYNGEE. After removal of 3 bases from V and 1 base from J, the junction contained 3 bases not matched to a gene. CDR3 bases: TGTGCCAGCAGCGACAGGGGATCGAACACTGAAGCTTTCTTT. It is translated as CASSDRGSNTEAFF.

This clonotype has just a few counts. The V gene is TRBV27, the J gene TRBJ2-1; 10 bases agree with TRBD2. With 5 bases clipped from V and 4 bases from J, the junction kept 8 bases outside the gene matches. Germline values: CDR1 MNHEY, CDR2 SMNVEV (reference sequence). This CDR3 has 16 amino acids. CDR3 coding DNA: TGTGCCAGCAGTGCCGCCAAGACTAGCGGGTACAATGAGCAGTTCTTC. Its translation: CASSAAKTSGYNEQFF.

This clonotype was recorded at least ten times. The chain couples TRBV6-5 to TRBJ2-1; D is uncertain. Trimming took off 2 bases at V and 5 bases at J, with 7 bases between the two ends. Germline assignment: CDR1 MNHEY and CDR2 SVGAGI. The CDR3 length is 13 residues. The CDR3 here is CASSYLGHNEQFF. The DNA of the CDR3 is TGTGCCAGCAGTTACCTCGGTCACAATGAGCAGTTCTTC.

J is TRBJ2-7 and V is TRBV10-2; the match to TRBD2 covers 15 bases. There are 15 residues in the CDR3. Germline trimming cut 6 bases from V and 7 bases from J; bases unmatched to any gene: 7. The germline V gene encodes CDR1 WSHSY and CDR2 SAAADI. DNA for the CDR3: TGCGCCAGCAGGCGGACTAGCGGGGGGGCCGAAGAGCAGTACTTC. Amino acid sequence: CASRRTSGGAEEQYF.

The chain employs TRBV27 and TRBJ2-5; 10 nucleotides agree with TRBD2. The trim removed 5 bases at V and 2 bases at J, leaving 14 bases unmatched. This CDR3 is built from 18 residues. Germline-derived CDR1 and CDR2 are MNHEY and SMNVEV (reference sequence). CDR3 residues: CASSLFWASGSRQETQYF. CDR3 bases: TGTGCCAGCAGTCTATTTTGGGCTAGCGGGAGCAGGCAAGAGACCCAGTACTTC.

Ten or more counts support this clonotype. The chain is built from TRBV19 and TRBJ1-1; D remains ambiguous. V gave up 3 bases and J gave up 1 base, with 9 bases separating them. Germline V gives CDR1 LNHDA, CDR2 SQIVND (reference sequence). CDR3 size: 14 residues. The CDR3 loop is CASSIYPTNTEAFF. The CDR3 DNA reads TGTGCCAGTAGTATCTATCCTACGAACACTGAAGCTTTCTTT. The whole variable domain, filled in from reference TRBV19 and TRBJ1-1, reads DGGITQSPKYLFRKEGQNVTLSCEQNLNHDAMYWYRQDPGQGLRLIYYSQIVNDFQKGDIAEGYSVSREKKESFPLTVTSAQKNPTAFYLCASSIYPTNTEAFFGQGTRLTVV.

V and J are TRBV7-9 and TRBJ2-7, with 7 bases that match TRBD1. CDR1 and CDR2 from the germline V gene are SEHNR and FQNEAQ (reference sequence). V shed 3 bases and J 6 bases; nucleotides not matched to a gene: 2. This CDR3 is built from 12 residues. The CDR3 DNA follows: TGTGCCAGCAGCTTCGGGACAGCCGAGCAGTACTTC. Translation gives CASSFGTAEQYF.

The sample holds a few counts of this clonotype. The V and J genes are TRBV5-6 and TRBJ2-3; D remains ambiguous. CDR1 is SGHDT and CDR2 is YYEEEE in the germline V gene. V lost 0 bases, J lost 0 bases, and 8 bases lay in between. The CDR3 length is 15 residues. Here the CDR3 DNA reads TGTGCCAGCAGCTTGGACCCAACCAGCACAGATACGCAGTATTTT. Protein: CASSLDPTSTDTQYF.